This TCR beta chain was documented in a study of PD-1 blockade in classical Hodgkin lymphoma (dated by TCRdb to about 2020). For context, the study as a whole: Nivolumab dosing was 3 mg/kg intravenously every 2 weeks, continuing until either disease progression or unacceptable toxicity. The study used TCR beta sequencing and CyTOF to define a peripheral blood immune signature of response to PD-1 blockade in classical Hodgkin lymphoma.

Study-wide conclusions, independent of this receptor: Baseline TCR diversity was reported to be lower in newly diagnosed patients than in healthy donors, and even lower in relapsed/refractory patients. CD4+ but not CD8+ TCR diversity rose significantly by C4D1 (p=0.0027 vs p=0.16), most apparent in complete responders (p=0.02). Lower diversity was seen in patients whose nivolumab began less than 1 year after ASCT, and these patients were left out of later analyses so that immune reconstitution would not confound the results. Only a single clinical trial cohort was studied, and what caused the repertoire differences, possibly disease activity or prior therapy, remained undefined. Trial patients achieving complete response had baseline diversity similar to newly diagnosed patients, whereas partial responders and progressors had significantly lower diversity.

Genomic DNA was isolated using the Qiagen DNeasy kit from unsorted PBMCs as well as from negatively selected CD4+ and CD8+ fractions. TCR beta CDR3 regions were subjected to amplification by immunoSEQ multiplex PCR with primers that anneal to V and J segments. Amplification bias was minimized using a synthetic immune receptor repertoire, and residual bias was removed computationally after sequencing. Per the original workflow: Custom Python scripts were used to quantify repertoire diversity as the Shannon entropy index. Unsorted, CD4+ and CD8+ repertoires were analyzed separately, except for combined analyses in which CD4+ and CD8+ sequences were merged in silico. A clone counted as expanded when the clone's frequency after treatment rose at least 2-fold relative to C1D1, and clones undetected at baseline were given a pseudocount of 0.5. Clones with 0 or 1 copy at C1D1 were defined as singleton clones, while clones with 2 or more copies were defined as non-singleton clones. Clones expanded in unsorted samples were annotated as CD4+, CD8+ or unknown by matching protein sequences in sorted samples from the same patient. Wilcoxon tests on paired samples were used to test diversity changes from C1D1 to C4D1. Imported from immuneACCESS, the table was reduced by TCRdb to in-frame sequences with V and J called. These copies leave out some clones; in studies compared against another copy, an unresolved V gene accounts for under half, and the cause of the remainder is not known. The V and J calls and the clone size are those of that table, but D and trimming were determined from the DNA. The sample table contains more than 25,000 clones; only one count was recorded for approximately 85% of them. The ten largest make up about 2.3% of the sample.

This clone was found a few times. No cognate antigen has been identified for it. There are no base qualities to consult, and no much larger clone falls within one base. Taken with the paper, the label for time point translates to: cycle 1 day 1 (C1D1), immediately before nivolumab initiation. Every trial patient had relapsed after autologous stem cell transplantation, and cohorts A, B and C differed in prior brentuximab vedotin exposure. A Miltenyi CD4+ T cell isolation kit was used for magnetic negative selection to purify CD4+ T cells from thawed PBMCs. The trial cohort included around 56 patients with relapsed/refractory classical Hodgkin lymphoma, and each patient had a best overall response of complete response, partial response or progressive disease. In the multi-cohort phase II CheckMate 205 trial, trial patients received single-agent nivolumab. An independent review committee assessed best overall response by applying the 2007 International Working Group response criteria. Trial PBMCs were collected just before the start of nivolumab (C1D1) and during therapy at cycle 2 day 1 and cycle 4 day 1. Peripheral blood was collected in 8 mL Vacutainer Cell Preparation Tubes, from which PBMCs were isolated by centrifugation and then cryopreserved. Purified CD4+ and CD8+ fractions were prepared only for cases in which an additional PBMC sample was available. Magnetically labelled cells were removed on LS columns in a quadroMACS separator, and the flow-through was retained as the purified fraction.

The clonotype originates from a human donor with classical Hodgkin lymphoma. Sample: CD4+ T cells from blood, taken at baseline.

The CDR3 region has the sequence CASRQVNNQPQHF. The bases read TGTGCCAGCAGACAGGTTAACAATCAGCCCCAGCATTTT. The chain links TRBV6-1 with TRBJ1-5; the D gene is possibly TRBD1, with 5 bases matching. From a lookup of the germline V gene, CDR1 and CDR2 are MNHNS and SASEGT. The CDR3 starts with the cysteine, ends with the phenylalanine, and has 13 residues. Only the CDR3 region is kept as DNA, spanning 39 bases read in frame from base 1. The germline ends are 9 bases apart after V is trimmed by 6 bases and J by 3 bases.